The 5 T cell receptor beta chains below all came from one sample that was sequenced in a study of T cell changes during pregnancy in multiple sclerosis. The table came from immunoSEQ multiplex PCR; TCRdb's copy has only in-frame clones and leaves some out. The sample holds about 68,000 clones, 91% seen once. Sample: peripheral blood, taken in the second trimester of pregnancy. The receptors come from a female donor with multiple sclerosis, enrolled in a pregnancy study.

The J gene is TRBJ1-1, the V gene TRBV19; no firm D call. V was trimmed by 6 bases and J by 0 bases, leaving 5 bases between them. Germline-derived CDR1 and CDR2 are LNHDA and SQIVND (reference sequence). This CDR3 contains 12 residues. CDR3 region: CASSQMNTEAFF. Here the CDR3 DNA reads TGTGCCAGTAGCCAGATGAACACTGAAGCTTTCTTT.

The genes are TRBV7-2 and TRBJ2-2; no clear D gene. Germline V lookup: CDR1 SGHTA, CDR2 FQGNSA. Trimming removed 7 bases from V and 1 base from J, with 13 bases in between. The CDR3 runs to 15 residues. This chain's CDR3 is CASNYMPGNTGELFF. The CDR3 coding sequence is TGTGCCAGCAACTACATGCCCGGGAACACCGGGGAGCTGTTTTTT.

This clone came up once. V and J are TRBV19 and TRBJ2-7; TRBD1 is a possible D gene (6 bases). Trimming shortened V by 4 bases and J by 6 bases, and 19 bases separated the two germline ends. The germline gives CDR1 LNHDA, CDR2 SQIVND (reference sequence). This CDR3 has 15 amino acids. The CDR3 region is CASSTQTGLRGEQYF. In DNA form, the CDR3 reads TGTGCCAGTAGTACACAAACAGGGTTAAGAGGCGAGCAGTACTTC. Full variable domain (remainder filled in from reference TRBV19 and TRBJ2-7): DGGITQSPKYLFRKEGQNVTLSCEQNLNHDAMYWYRQDPGQGLRLIYYSQIVNDFQKGDIAEGYSVSREKKESFPLTVTSAQKNPTAFYLCASSTQTGLRGEQYFGPGTRLTVT.

The J gene is TRBJ1-6, the V gene TRBV6-5, with a possible D match to TRBD1 (6 bases). Deletions cut 4 bases from V and 7 bases from J, with 11 bases between. There are 14 residues in the CDR3. Germline V gene sequence: CDR1 MNHEY, CDR2 SVGAGI. In DNA, the CDR3 is TGTGCCAGCAGTTCCCCAGGGGACAATTCACCCCTCCACTTT. Translated: CASSSPGDNSPLHF.

V is TRBV7-9 and J is TRBJ2-3; D may be TRBD1 (5 bases). V lost 4 bases and J 3 bases, leaving 14 bases between the germline ends. Germline V lookup: CDR1 SEHNR, CDR2 FQNEAQ (reference sequence). This CDR3 spans 15 amino acids. The CDR3 protein is CASSWAGNVTDTQYF. DNA for the CDR3: TGTGCCAGCAGCTGGGCAGGGAATGTAACAGATACGCAGTATTTT.